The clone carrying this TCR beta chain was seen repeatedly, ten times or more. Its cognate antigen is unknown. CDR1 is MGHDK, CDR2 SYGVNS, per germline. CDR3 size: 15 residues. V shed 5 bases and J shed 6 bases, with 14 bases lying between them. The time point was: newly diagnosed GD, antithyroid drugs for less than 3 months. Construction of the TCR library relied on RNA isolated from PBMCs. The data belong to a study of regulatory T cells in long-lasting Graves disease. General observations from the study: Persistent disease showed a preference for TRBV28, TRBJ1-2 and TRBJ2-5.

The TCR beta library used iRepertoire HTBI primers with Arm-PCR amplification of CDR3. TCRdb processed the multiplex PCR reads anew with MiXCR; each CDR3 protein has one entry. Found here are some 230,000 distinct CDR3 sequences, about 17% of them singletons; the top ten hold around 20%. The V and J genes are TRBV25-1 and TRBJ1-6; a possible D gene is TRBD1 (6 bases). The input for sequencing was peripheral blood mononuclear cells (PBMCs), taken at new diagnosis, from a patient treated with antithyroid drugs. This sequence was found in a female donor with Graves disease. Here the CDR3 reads CASSSWTDFNSPLHF. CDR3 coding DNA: TGTGCCAGCAGTTCTTGGACAGACTTTAATTCACCCCTCCACTTT.